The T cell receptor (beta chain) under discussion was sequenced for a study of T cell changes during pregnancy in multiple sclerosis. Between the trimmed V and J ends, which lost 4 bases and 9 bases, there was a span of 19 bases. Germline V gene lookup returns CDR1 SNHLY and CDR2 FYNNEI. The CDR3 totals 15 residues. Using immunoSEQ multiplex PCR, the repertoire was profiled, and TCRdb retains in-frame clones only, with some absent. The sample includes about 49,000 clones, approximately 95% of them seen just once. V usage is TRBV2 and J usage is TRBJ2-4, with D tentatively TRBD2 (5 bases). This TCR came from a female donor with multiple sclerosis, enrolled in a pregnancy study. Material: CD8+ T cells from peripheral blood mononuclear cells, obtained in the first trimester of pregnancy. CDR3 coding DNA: TGTGCCAGCAGTGTTACCGGGGAACTAGTCGGCATTCAGTACTTC. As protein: CASSVTGELVGIQYF.